Given below is one T cell receptor beta chain in context. Antigen unknown. These data belong to a study of beta chain features in type 1 diabetes. Points from the study as a whole: TCRB CDR3 length was moderately but significantly reduced in all four CD4+ subsets of Type 1 diabetes patients. Highly expressing activated T cells could be over-counted with a cDNA template. The naive, central memory and Treg TCRB repertoires of patients appeared to be more similar to one another than those of healthy donors.

Every bit of the isolated RNA underwent reverse transcription, so sequencing read expressed TCRB transcripts. Profiling relied on immunoSEQ multiplex PCR, and the TCRdb table lists in-frame clones only, not all of them. Here the sample spans about 350,000 clones, around 20% being singletons. The germline gives CDR1 GTSNPN, CDR2 SVGIG (reference sequence). The CDR3 runs 21 residues. Trimming took 8 bases from V and 4 from J; bases not matched to a gene: 23. This chain joins TRBV30 and TRBJ2-6, with 13 bases lining up with TRBD2. The sequence was collected from a young woman in good health. Sequenced: naive CD4+ T cells from blood. The CDR3 DNA is TGTGCCCATTTTGGGGGCCTACTAGCGGGAGGGGAGGCGGCGGGGGCCAACGTCCTGACTTTC. This codes for CAHFGGLLAGGEAAGANVLTF. Based on the CDR3 plus reference TRBV30 and TRBJ2-6, the full variable domain is SQTIHQWPATLVQPVGSPLSLECTVEGTSNPNLYWYRQAAGRGLQLLFYSVGIGQISSEVPQNLSASRPQDRQFILSSKKLLLSDSGFYLCAHFGGLLAGGEAAGANVLTFGAGSRLTVL.